This T cell receptor (beta chain) stems from a study of blood T cell repertoires in COVID-19. This clone was found once. Assay: immunoSEQ multiplex PCR; the TCRdb copy retains only in-frame clones and omits some. The sample includes about 130,000 clones, around 85% of them seen just once. The CDR3 consists of 14 residues. CDR1 MNHEY and CDR2 SVGAGI come from the germline V gene. With V trimmed by 6 bases and J by 2 bases, 6 bases remained unmatched. This sequence was found in a man aged 45-65 years who had recovered from COVID-19. The genes are TRBV6-5 and TRBJ1-2; 7 nucleotides align to TRBD1. Sequencing input: PBMCs or T cells enriched from blood (not recorded which). This CDR3 is CASSKGQLNYGYTF. The DNA of the CDR3 is TGTGCCAGCAGCAAGGGACAGCTAAACTATGGCTACACCTTC.